This section outlines one T cell receptor (beta chain) sequence together with its context. The specificity of this receptor is unknown. No base quality values were provided; no much bigger clone lies one nucleotide off. Synthesis of TCR cDNA relied on 5'RACE template switching, a step that introduced a universal primer site along with unique molecular identifiers. cDNA synthesis was primed from both the TCR alpha and TCR beta constant segments. Library amplification used two PCR steps, and the second PCR step added sample barcodes and sequencing adapters. Libraries were sequenced on Illumina HiSeq 2500 (2x100 bp) or NovaSeq (2x150 bp). Per the authors' processing: Reads were demultiplexed and collapsed into UMI consensus sequences with MIGEC, and V(D)J alignment was performed with MiXCR. Vaccine-responding clonotypes were identified with edgeR using replicate PBMC samples, with FDR below 0.01 and a log2 fold change above 5 up to day 15 being required. Bulk clonotypes were assigned CD4 or CD8 identity according to which sequenced CD4 or CD8 repertoire held them at higher abundance. TCRdb redid the processing of the public reads, applying fastp at Q25 and MiXCR, and retained in-frame beta chains. Rows matching on CDR3 protein sequence are summarized as one entry with the most common DNA and genes. TCRdb, rather than the study authors, made the V and J calls. A total of hundreds of thousands of distinct CDR3 sequences appear in this sample, roughly 14% of them only once. 11% to 15% of the sample is held by the ten biggest clonotypes.

The data derive from a study of T cells after yellow fever vaccination (dated by TCRdb to the late 2010s). In terms of the full investigation: Libraries from fractions with low cell numbers were prepared with the SMART-Seq v4 Ultra Low Input RNA kit. The cohort comprised two healthy male donors, one aged 18 to 30 and one aged 30 to 40 years. Blood was drawn at multiple timepoints before and after primary and secondary immunization, with bulk PBMC replicates and cell subsets isolated. To follow T-cell clones before and after both primary and booster YFV17D yellow fever vaccination, bulk TCR alpha and beta repertoires underwent longitudinal sequencing.

The germline V end is reduced by 6 bases and the J end by 0 bases; junction bases left unmatched: 5. The CDR3 numbers 15 residues from cysteine through phenylalanine. Just the 45-base CDR3 DNA is kept, in frame starting at base 1. CDR1 and CDR2, per the germline V gene, are MNHNS and SASEGT. The sample's treatment or condition label, in plain terms: live attenuated yellow fever vaccine strain. At each blood-draw timepoint, two biological replicates of bulk PBMCs were obtained. PBMCs were isolated from peripheral blood using a standard Ficoll-Paque protocol. TriZol was used to extract RNA from bulk PBMCs, from CD4 and CD8 fractions, and from dextramer-positive and dextramer-negative fractions. Paper-wide results and their limitations: Because the study included only a couple of donors, the extent to which the findings can be generalized is limited. Most clones expanded after primary vaccination were re-detected after the booster (almost 97% of CD4 and roughly 85% of CD8), suggesting broad memory maintenance. A small fraction of clonotypes appeared in both the CD4 and CD8 compartments, likely as a result of convergent recombination. Because abundant contaminating clonotypes from the bulk population could be contained in FACS-sorted repertoires, computational filtering was required. The secondary T-cell response was weaker than the primary response but faster, peaking on day 5 instead of day 15.

The receptor's source is a man aged 25 to 40 who received the YFV17D yellow fever vaccine. The sequencing used PBMCs, collected on the day of the yellow fever booster vaccination. The rearranged chain carries TRBV6-1 and TRBJ2-3, with 8 bases aligning to TRBD2. The CDR3 here reads CASSRGRPSTDTQYF. The DNA sequence follows: TGTGCCAGCAGCCGCGGGAGGCCTAGCACAGATACGCAGTATTTT.